The entry that follows covers one TCR beta chain sequence. The target antigen is unknown. TCRdb used MiXCR to reprocess the 5' RACE reads, holding one entry per CDR3 protein. The table includes 550,000 to 700,000 distinct CDR3 sequences, 9.5% to 10% detected once. This specimen belongs to a study of identical twins. Notes on the study in general: Partly confounded zero-insertion analyses could result from invariant MAIT and iNKT cells. Monozygotic twins shared more out-of-frame TCR alpha than recombination models predicted.

The germline gives CDR1 SQVTM, CDR2 ANQGSEA. This CDR3 comprises 12 residues. Trimming cost V 3 bases and J 7 bases; bases outside gene matches: 2. This sample also belongs to another study, concerning yellow fever vaccine responses in identical twins.

Input material: PBMCs. The chain carries TRBV29-1 and TRBJ2-1; 8 nucleotides align to TRBD1. The TCR sequence derives from a woman younger than 30 in good health. The CDR3 DNA reads as TGCAGCGTTGAGGACAGGGCAAATGAGCAGTTCTTC. It encodes CSVEDRANEQFF.